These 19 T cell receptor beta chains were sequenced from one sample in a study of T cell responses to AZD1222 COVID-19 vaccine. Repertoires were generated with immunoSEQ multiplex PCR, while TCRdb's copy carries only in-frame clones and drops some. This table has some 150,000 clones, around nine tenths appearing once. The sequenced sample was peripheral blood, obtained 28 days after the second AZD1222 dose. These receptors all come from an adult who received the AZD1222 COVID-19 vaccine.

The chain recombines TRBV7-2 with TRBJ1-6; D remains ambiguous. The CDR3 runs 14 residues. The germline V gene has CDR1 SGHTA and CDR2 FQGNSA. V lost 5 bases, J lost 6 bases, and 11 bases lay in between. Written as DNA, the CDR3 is TGTGCCAGCAGCCTCGGGCAGTTTAATTCACCCCTCCACTTT. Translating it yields CASSLGQFNSPLHF.

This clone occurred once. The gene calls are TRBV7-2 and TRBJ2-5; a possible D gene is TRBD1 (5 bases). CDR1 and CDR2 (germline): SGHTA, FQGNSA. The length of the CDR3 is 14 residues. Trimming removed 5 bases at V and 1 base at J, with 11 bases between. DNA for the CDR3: TGTGCCAGCAGCAAGGACACCGCCCAAGAGACCCAGTACTTC. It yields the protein CASSKDTAQETQYF.

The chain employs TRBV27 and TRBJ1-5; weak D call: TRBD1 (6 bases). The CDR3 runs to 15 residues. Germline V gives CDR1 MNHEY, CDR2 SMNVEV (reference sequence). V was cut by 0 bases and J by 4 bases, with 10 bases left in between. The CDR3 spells CASSLSGHQNQPQHF. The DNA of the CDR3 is TGTGCCAGCAGTTTATCGGGACACCAGAATCAGCCCCAGCATTTT.

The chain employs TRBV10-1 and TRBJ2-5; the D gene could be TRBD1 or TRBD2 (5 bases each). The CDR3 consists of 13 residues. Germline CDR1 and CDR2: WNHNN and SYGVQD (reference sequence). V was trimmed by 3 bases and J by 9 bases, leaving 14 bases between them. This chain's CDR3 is CASSDGSLGAQYF. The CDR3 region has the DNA TGCGCCAGCAGTGATGGGTCGTTGGGGGCCCAGTACTTC.

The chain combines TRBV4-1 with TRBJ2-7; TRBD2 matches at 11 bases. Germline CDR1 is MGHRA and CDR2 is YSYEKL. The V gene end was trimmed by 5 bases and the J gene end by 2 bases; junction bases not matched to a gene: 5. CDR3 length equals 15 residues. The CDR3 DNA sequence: TGCGCCAGCAGCTTCTCGACTAGCGGGGCCTACGAGCAGTACTTC. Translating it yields CASSFSTSGAYEQYF.

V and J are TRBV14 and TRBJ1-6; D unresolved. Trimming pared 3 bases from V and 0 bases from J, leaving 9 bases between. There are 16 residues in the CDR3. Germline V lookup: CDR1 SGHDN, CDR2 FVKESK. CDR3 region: CASSQGRSSYNSPLHF. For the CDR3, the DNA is TGTGCCAGCAGCCAGGGCAGGAGCTCCTATAATTCACCCCTCCACTTT.

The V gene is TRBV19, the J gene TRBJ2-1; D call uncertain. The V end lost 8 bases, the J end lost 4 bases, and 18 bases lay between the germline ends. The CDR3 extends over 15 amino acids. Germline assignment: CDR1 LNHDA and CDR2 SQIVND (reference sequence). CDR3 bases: TGTGCCAGTGGCAAAGACTTTCTCGGGTACAATGAGCAGTTCTTC. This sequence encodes CASGKDFLGYNEQFF. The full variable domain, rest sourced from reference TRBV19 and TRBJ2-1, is DGGITQSPKYLFRKEGQNVTLSCEQNLNHDAMYWYRQDPGQGLRLIYYSQIVNDFQKGDIAEGYSVSREKKESFPLTVTSAQKNPTAFYLCASGKDFLGYNEQFFGPGTRLTVL.

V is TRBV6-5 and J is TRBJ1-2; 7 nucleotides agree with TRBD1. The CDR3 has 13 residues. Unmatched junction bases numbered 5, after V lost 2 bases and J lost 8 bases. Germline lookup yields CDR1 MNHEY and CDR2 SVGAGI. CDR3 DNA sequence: TGTGCCAGCAGTTACCCCGACAGGGTAGGCTACACCTTC. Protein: CASSYPDRVGYTF.

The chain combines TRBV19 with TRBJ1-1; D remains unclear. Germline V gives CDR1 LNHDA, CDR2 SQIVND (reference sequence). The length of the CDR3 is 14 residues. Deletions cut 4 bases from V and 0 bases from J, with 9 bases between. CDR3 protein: CASSKRTMNTEAFF. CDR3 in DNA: TGTGCCAGTAGTAAACGAACGATGAACACTGAAGCTTTCTTT.

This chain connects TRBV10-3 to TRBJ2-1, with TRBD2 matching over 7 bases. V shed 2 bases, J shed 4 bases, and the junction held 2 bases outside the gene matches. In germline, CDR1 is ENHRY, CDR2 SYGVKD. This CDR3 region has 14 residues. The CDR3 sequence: CAISEPSGYNEQFF. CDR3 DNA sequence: TGTGCCATCAGTGAGCCTAGCGGTTACAATGAGCAGTTCTTC.

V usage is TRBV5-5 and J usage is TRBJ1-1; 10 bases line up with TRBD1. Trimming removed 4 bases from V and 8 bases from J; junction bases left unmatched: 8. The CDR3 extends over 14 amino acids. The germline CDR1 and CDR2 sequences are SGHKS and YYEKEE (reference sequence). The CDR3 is CASSPGTGVREAFF. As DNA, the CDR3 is TGTGCCAGCAGCCCCGGGACAGGGGTAAGGGAAGCTTTCTTT. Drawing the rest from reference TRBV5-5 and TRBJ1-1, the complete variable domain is DAGVTQSPTHLIKTRGQQVTLRCSPISGHKSVSWYQQVLGQGPQFIFQYYEKEERGRGNFPDRFSARQFPNYSSELNVNALLLGDSALYLCASSPGTGVREAFFGQGTRLTVV.

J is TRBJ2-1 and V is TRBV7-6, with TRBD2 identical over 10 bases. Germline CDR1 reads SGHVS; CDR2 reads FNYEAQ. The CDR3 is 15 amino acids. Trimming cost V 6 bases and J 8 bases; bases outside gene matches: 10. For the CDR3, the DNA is TGTGCCAGCAGACTGGGGCTAGCGGGGGTGGATGAGCAGTTCTTC. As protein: CASRLGLAGVDEQFF.

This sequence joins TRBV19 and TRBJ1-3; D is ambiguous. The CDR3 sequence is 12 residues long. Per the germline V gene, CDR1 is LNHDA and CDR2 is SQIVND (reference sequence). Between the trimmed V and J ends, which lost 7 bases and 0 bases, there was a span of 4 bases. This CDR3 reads CASTYSGNTIYF. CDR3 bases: TGTGCCAGTACTTACTCTGGAAACACCATATATTTT.

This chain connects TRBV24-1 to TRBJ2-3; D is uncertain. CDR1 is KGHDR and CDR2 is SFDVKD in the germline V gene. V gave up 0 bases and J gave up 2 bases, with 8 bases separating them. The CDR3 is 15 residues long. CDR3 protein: CATSDLDGDTDTQYF. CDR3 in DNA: TGTGCCACCAGTGATTTGGATGGGGACACAGATACGCAGTATTTT.

The CDR3 loop is CASSQLNDRSYEQYF. CDR3 DNA: TGTGCCAGCAGCCAACTAAACGACAGGTCCTACGAGCAGTACTTC. The chain uses TRBV16 and TRBJ2-7, with D possibly being TRBD1 (6 bases). The V gene's germline CDR1 is KGHSY and CDR2 FQNENV. The CDR3 sequence is 15 residues long. The V and J ends lost 2 bases and 1 base respectively, with 12 bases between them.

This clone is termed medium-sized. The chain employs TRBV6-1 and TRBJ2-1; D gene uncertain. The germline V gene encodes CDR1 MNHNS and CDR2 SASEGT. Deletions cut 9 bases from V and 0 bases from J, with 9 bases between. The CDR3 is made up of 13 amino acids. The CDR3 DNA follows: TGTGCCAGTAAACACCCCTCCTACAATGAGCAGTTCTTC. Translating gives CASKHPSYNEQFF.

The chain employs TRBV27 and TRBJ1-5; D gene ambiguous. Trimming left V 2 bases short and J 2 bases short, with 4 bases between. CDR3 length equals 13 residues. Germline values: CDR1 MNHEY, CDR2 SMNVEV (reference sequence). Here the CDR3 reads CASSLIGNQPQHF. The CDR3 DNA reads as TGTGCCAGCAGTTTAATCGGCAATCAGCCCCAGCATTTT.

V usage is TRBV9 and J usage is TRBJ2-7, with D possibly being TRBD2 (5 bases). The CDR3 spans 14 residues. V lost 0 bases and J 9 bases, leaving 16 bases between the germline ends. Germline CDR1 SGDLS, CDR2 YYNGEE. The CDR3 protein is CASSVGSDEGRQYF. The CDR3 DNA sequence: TGTGCCAGCAGCGTAGGAAGCGACGAAGGGAGGCAGTACTTC.

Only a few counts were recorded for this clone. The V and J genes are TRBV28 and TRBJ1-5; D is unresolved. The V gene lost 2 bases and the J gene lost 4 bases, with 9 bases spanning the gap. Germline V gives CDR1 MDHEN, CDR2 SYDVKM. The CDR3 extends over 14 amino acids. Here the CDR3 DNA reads TGTGCCAGCAGTTTACAAAGGAATAATCAGCCCCAGCATTTT. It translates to CASSLQRNNQPQHF.